Below are 26 T cell receptor beta chains sequenced from a single sample in a study of T cells in localized non-small cell lung cancer. Method: immunoSEQ multiplex PCR; TCRdb's copy keeps in-frame clones and lacks some. The sample holds 2,500 to 3,500 clones, around 30% seen once. The sample in question was normal lung tissue next to the tumor, obtained before any cancer treatment. These receptors all stem from a woman aged 35-70 years with stage I lung adenocarcinoma.

The genes are TRBV9 and TRBJ1-2, with 7 bases fitting TRBD1. Germline V CDR1 and CDR2: SGDLS, YYNGEE. The CDR3 loop spans 16 amino acids. V gave up 0 bases and J gave up 6 bases; unmatched junction bases: 11. CDR3 loop: CASSVGVGQPPHGYTF. The CDR3 DNA is TGTGCCAGCAGCGTAGGGGTGGGACAGCCTCCCCATGGCTACACCTTC.

This clone was counted between two and nine times. The rearrangement joins TRBV6-8 to TRBJ2-1, with TRBD1 matching 7 bases. V shed 1 base, J shed 3 bases, and the junction held 6 bases outside the gene matches. CDR3 length equals 16 residues. CDR1 and CDR2 (germline): MNHGY, SAAAGT. As DNA, the CDR3 is TGTGCCAGCAGTTACTTGACGACAGGGTACTACAATGAGCAGTTCTTC. Its translation is CASSYLTTGYYNEQFF.

CDR3 DNA sequence: TGCAGCGTCAACTACGGGACAGGGCACACTGAAGCTTTCTTT. The encoded protein is CSVNYGTGHTEAFF. The genes are TRBV29-1 and TRBJ1-1, with 9 bases lining up with TRBD1. The J segment lost 3 bases and the V segment lost 6 bases, leaving 8 bases of the junction unmatched. The CDR3 runs to 14 residues. Germline V gene data show CDR1 as SQVTM and CDR2 as ANQGSEA.

V and J are TRBV25-1 and TRBJ1-1; possibly TRBD1 for D (5 bases). This CDR3 has 14 amino acids. The ends were cut back, 8 bases at V and 1 base at J, with 14 bases in the middle. The germline gives CDR1 MGHDK, CDR2 SYGVNS. The chain's CDR3 is CASRRDLSNTEAFF. CDR3 coding DNA: TGTGCCAGCCGCCGGGACTTATCGAACACTGAAGCTTTCTTT.

This clone was observed a handful of times. The V and J genes are TRBV2 and TRBJ2-2; 7 bases match TRBD2. Germline V lookup: CDR1 SNHLY, CDR2 FYNNEI. Trimming removed 5 bases from V and 5 bases from J; junction bases left unmatched: 5. The CDR3 runs 14 residues. CDR3 bases: TGTGCCAGCAGTCCCGTGGGGGGGACCGGGGAGCTGTTTTTT. Residues: CASSPVGGTGELFF.

This clone came up a few times. This chain links TRBV15 with TRBJ2-1; 7 nucleotides align to TRBD2. CDR1 LNHNV and CDR2 YYDKDF come from the germline V gene (reference sequence). Trimming cost V 0 bases and J 9 bases; bases outside gene matches: 11. The CDR3 has 16 amino acids. The CDR3 region has the DNA TGTGCCACCAGCAGAGATCGTCGCGGGAGCGGAATTGAGCAGTTCTTC. Protein product: CATSRDRRGSGIEQFF.

This chain uses TRBV6-8 with TRBJ1-3; D uncertain. In germline, CDR1 is MNHGY, CDR2 SAAAGT. There are 15 residues in the CDR3. V lost 6 bases, J lost 0 bases, and 12 bases lay in between. CDR3 DNA: TGTGCCAGCAGCCAAACGACATACTCTGGAAACACCATATATTTT. Translated, it gives CASSQTTYSGNTIYF.

This clone was seen a handful of times. The J gene is TRBJ2-1, the V gene TRBV30; D perhaps matches TRBD2 (5 bases). Trimming left V 6 bases short and J 3 bases short, with 15 bases between. The CDR3 is made up of 14 amino acids. Germline CDR1 GTSNPN, CDR2 SVGIG (reference sequence). For the CDR3, the DNA is TGTGCCTGTAGTTTTACCGGGAACTACAATGAGCAGTTCTTC. Protein product: CACSFTGNYNEQFF.

This clone is classed as large. The chain is built from TRBV11-3 and TRBJ1-2; 9 positions agree with TRBD1. Germline V gene data show CDR1 as SGHNT and CDR2 as YENEEA. The CDR3 length is 14 residues. Trimming took 7 bases from V and 4 from J; bases not matched to a gene: 7. CDR3 in DNA: TGTGCCAGCAAAACAGGGGGCGAGAGCTATGGCTACACCTTC. It is translated as CASKTGGESYGYTF.

Sample share makes this clone medium-sized (0.01 to 0.1%). The chain recombines TRBV4-1 with TRBJ1-1; TRBD1 might be the D (5 bases). Germline CDR1 MGHRA, CDR2 YSYEKL. The CDR3 has 17 residues. Trimming cost V 0 bases and J 1 base, with 15 bases left between them. As DNA, the CDR3 is TGCGCCAGCAGCCAAGATAAGTGGGCAGGGACGAACACTGAAGCTTTCTTT. Amino acid sequence: CASSQDKWAGTNTEAFF.

This clone turned up a few times. The chain couples TRBV10-3 to TRBJ2-7; 13 bases map to TRBD2. With 10 bases clipped from V and 0 bases from J, the junction kept 9 bases outside the gene matches. Germline CDR1 ENHRY, CDR2 SYGVKD. The CDR3 is made up of 16 amino acids. The CDR3 is CATLSGLAGLSYEQYF. The CDR3 DNA is TGTGCCACCCTGTCGGGACTAGCGGGGCTCTCCTACGAGCAGTACTTC.

The chain joins TRBV12-5 to TRBJ1-3, with D possibly matching TRBD1 (5 bases). Per the germline V gene, CDR1 is LGHNT and CDR2 is FRNRAP. CDR3 length equals 13 residues. Trimming left V 8 bases short and J 4 bases short, with 12 bases between. The CDR3 DNA follows: TGTGCTAGTAAAGGGGATGACGGAAACACCATATATTTT. Protein sequence: CASKGDDGNTIYF.

This clone was picked up a small number of times. The J gene is TRBJ2-2, the V gene TRBV9, with 7 bases lining up with TRBD2. Germline assignment: CDR1 SGDLS and CDR2 YYNGEE. The CDR3 contains 17 residues. With 6 bases clipped from V and 8 bases from J, the junction kept 19 bases outside the gene matches. The CDR3 nucleotides read TGTGCCAGCACCCCCTGGGGGGGAGGGAACCCGGGAGGGGAGCTGTTTTTT. It specifies CASTPWGGGNPGGELFF.

This clone was picked up a small number of times. The V call is TRBV11-3, the J call TRBJ2-5; 7 bases are shared with TRBD2. Germline V gives CDR1 SGHNT, CDR2 YENEEA. The CDR3 length is 14 residues. Trimming at V came to 6 bases and at J to 3 bases, leaving 7 bases not matched to a gene. This CDR3 reads CASSLAVTKETQYF. The CDR3, as DNA: TGTGCCAGCAGTCTAGCGGTAACGAAAGAGACCCAGTACTTC.

The rearrangement joins TRBV28 to TRBJ1-2, with D possibly being TRBD1 (6 bases). Per the germline V gene, CDR1 is MDHEN and CDR2 is SYDVKM. This CDR3 region has 12 residues. Between the trimmed V and J ends, which lost 5 bases and 4 bases, there was a span of 8 bases. Here the CDR3 reads CASSNRAYGYTF. The CDR3 DNA reads TGTGCCAGCAGTAACAGGGCCTATGGCTACACCTTC.

The CDR3 reads CASSFGGGNTEAFF. The CDR3 bases are TGTGCCAGCAGCTTCGGAGGGGGGAACACTGAAGCTTTCTTT. J is TRBJ1-1 and V is TRBV11-3, with D maybe TRBD1 (6 bases). CDR3 length: 14 residues. V was clipped by 3 bases and J by 1 base, with 9 bases between them. CDR1 and CDR2 from the germline V gene are SGHNT and YENEEA.

Only a few counts were recorded for this clone. The rearrangement joins TRBV11-3 to TRBJ1-1; D is undetermined. The length of the CDR3 is 15 residues. The V end lost 2 bases, the J end lost 4 bases, and 14 bases lay between the germline ends. Germline-derived CDR1 and CDR2 are SGHNT and YENEEA. The chain's CDR3 is CASSLTGEKGTEAFF. The CDR3 coding sequence is TGTGCCAGCAGCTTAACTGGGGAAAAGGGCACTGAAGCTTTCTTT.

This clone turned up a few times. In nucleotides, the CDR3 is TGTGCCACAAAAGCGGGGCCAACCTACAATGAGCAGTTCTTC. Translated: CATKAGPTYNEQFF. V gene TRBV6-8 combines with J gene TRBJ2-1, with 7 bases aligning to TRBD2. Trimming took 10 bases from V and 2 from J; bases not matched to a gene: 8. Germline loops: CDR1 MNHGY, CDR2 SAAAGT. This CDR3 has 14 amino acids.

The V gene is TRBV18, the J gene TRBJ1-2; TRBD1 is a possible D gene (5 bases). CDR3 length: 13 amino acids. V lost 2 bases to trimming and J lost 7 bases, with 11 bases between them. The germline V gene encodes CDR1 KGHSH and CDR2 LQKENI. CDR3 amino acids: CASSPGGIGGYTF. CDR3 sequence (DNA): TGTGCCAGCTCACCAGGGGGGATCGGTGGCTACACCTTC.

This clone was seen a few times. The J gene is TRBJ2-1, the V gene TRBV6-8, with TRBD2 matching over 7 bases. The CDR3 is 13 amino acids. Germline trimming cut 6 bases from V and 9 bases from J; bases unmatched to any gene: 8. The germline gives CDR1 MNHGY, CDR2 SAAAGT. CDR3 bases: TGTGCCAGCAGCCCCACGGGACTAACTGAGCAGTTCTTC. It translates to CASSPTGLTEQFF.

This clone is labeled as medium-sized. The J gene is TRBJ2-5, the V gene TRBV6-8, with D perhaps TRBD2 (6 bases). Germline CDR1 MNHGY, CDR2 SAAAGT. The V end lost 5 bases, the J end lost 5 bases, and 21 bases lay between the germline ends. This CDR3 is built from 16 residues. The CDR3: CASSGHGTAKEETQYF. The DNA of the CDR3 is TGTGCCAGCAGTGGTCACGGGACTGCAAAGGAGGAGACCCAGTACTTC.

There are a few counts of this clone. The rearrangement uses TRBV7-5 and TRBJ2-2; the listed D gene, TRBD2, was not tested against the DNA. TRBV7-5 is a pseudogene segment. The CDR3 is made up of 17 amino acids. The CDR3 nucleotides read TGTGCCAGCAGCTTGGTCGGGCTAGCGGCGAACACCGGGGAGCTGTTTTTT. Amino acid sequence: CASSLVGLAANTGELFF.

The rearrangement uses TRBV6-8 and TRBJ1-1, with D possibly matching TRBD1 (5 bases). Germline CDR1 MNHGY, CDR2 SAAAGT. The germline V and J ends were trimmed by 10 bases and 4 bases, with 13 bases remaining between them. The CDR3 has 12 residues. The CDR3 DNA sequence: TGTGCCATCCTAAAAGACAGCACTGAAGCTTTCTTT. Translation: CAILKDSTEAFF.

This chain uses TRBV11-3 with TRBJ2-3, with a tentative D call TRBD2 (6 bases). The V end was cut by 4 bases, the J end by 4 bases, with 15 bases between. Per germline, CDR1 SGHNT and CDR2 YENEEA. The CDR3 runs 15 residues. CDR3 loop: CASSSHGGRPDTQYF. The CDR3 coding sequence is TGTGCCAGCAGCTCCCATGGGGGGAGACCAGATACGCAGTATTTT.

This rearrangement joins TRBV29-1 to TRBJ2-7; 7 bases are shared with TRBD1. Germline CDR1 is SQVTM and CDR2 is ANQGSEA. This CDR3 spans 16 amino acids. J was trimmed by 2 bases and V by 2 bases; bases with no gene match: 12. The CDR3 here is CSVERSSAQGTYEQYF. For the CDR3, the DNA is TGCAGCGTTGAACGGAGCAGTGCACAGGGGACCTACGAGCAGTACTTC.

This clone is labeled as medium-sized. The genes are TRBV11-3 and TRBJ2-2; a possible D gene is TRBD2 (6 bases). This CDR3 comprises 14 residues. V was cut by 8 bases and J by 0 bases, with 10 bases left in between. In germline, CDR1 is SGHNT, CDR2 YENEEA. The CDR3 region has the DNA TGTGCCAGCGTGGAGGGTCCGAACACCGGGGAGCTGTTTTTT. Translating gives CASVEGPNTGELFF.